This TCR beta chain was sequenced during a study of shared clonotypes between healthy human individuals. Study observations and caveats: Shared clonotypes across all four donors exceeded non-shared ones in generation probability. The sampled material consisted only of blood, and tissue repertoires are likely to differ.

CDR3 length: 13 amino acids. Germline values: CDR1 MNHEY, CDR2 SMNVEV (reference sequence). V was pared by 2 bases and J by 6 bases, with 10 bases between. This clone is a singleton in its sample. Its matching antigen is unknown. Produced via immunoSEQ multiplex PCR; TCRdb's table is partial and in-frame only. The sample lists roughly 2 million clones, 95% occurring once. Donors, healthy HIV-negative adults, lacked recent acute infections or vaccinations. The sequencing sample was made of naive CD4+ T cells sorted from blood. The subset was: CD45RA+ positively selected. This TCR was recovered from a man younger than 30 in good health. The chain uses TRBV27 and TRBJ1-2; D call uncertain. CDR3 sequence: CASSLRAGDGYTF. The CDR3 nucleotides read TGTGCCAGCAGTTTAAGGGCCGGGGATGGCTACACCTTC.